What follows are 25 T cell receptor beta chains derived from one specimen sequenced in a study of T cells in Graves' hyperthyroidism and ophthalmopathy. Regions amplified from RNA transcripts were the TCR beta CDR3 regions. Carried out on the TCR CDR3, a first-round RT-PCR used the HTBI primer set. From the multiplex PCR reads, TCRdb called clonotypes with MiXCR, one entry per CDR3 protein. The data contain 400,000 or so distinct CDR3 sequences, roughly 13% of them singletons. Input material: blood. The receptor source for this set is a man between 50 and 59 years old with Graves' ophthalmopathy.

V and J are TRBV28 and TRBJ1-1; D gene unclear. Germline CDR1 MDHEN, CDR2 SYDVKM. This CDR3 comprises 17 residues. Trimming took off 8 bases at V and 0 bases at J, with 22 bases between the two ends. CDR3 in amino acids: CASSQRARLILNTEAFF. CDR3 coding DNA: TGTGCCAGCTCCCAGAGGGCCCGATTAATACTGAACACTGAAGCTTTCTTT.

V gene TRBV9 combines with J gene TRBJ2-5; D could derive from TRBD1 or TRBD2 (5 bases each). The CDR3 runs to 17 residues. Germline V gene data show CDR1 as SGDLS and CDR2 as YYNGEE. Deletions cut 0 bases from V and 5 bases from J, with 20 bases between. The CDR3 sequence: CASSVDDGTRAWETQYF. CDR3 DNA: TGTGCCAGCAGCGTAGATGATGGGACGAGGGCCTGGGAGACCCAGTACTTC.

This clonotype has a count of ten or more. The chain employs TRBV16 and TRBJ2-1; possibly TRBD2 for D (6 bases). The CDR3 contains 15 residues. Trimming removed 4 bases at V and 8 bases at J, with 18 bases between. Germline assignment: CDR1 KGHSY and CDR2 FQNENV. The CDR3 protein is CASSPGGEGLDEQFF. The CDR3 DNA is TGTGCCAGCAGCCCTGGCGGGGAAGGATTGGATGAGCAGTTCTTC.

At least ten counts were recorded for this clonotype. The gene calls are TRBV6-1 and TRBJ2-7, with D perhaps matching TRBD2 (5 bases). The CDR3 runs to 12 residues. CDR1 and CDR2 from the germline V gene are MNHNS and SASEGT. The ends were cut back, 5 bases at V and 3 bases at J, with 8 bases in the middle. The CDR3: CASSNDYYEQYF. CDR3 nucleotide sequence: TGTGCCAGCAGTAACGACTACTACGAGCAGTACTTC.

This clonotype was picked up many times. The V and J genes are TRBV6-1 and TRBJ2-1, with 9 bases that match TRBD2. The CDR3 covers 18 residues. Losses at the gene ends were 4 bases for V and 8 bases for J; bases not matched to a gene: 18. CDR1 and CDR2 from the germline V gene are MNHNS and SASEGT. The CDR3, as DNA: TGTGCCAGCAGTGCGGGGGGCGGCCCCGGGACTAGCAACGATGAGCAGTTCTTC. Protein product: CASSAGGGPGTSNDEQFF.

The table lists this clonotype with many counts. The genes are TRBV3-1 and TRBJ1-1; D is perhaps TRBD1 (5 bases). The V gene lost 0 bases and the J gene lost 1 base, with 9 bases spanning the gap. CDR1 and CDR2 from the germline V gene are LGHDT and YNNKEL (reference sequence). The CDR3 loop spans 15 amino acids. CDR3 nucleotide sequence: TGTGCCAGCAGCCAAGACCCGGGGACGAACACTGAAGCTTTCTTT. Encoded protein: CASSQDPGTNTEAFF.

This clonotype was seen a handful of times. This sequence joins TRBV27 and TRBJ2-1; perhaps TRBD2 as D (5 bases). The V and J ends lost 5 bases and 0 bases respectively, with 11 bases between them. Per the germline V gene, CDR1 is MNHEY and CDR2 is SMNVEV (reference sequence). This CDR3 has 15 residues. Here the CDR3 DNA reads TGTGCCAGCAGTCTCGGGATAAACTCCTACAATGAGCAGTTCTTC. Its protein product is CASSLGINSYNEQFF.

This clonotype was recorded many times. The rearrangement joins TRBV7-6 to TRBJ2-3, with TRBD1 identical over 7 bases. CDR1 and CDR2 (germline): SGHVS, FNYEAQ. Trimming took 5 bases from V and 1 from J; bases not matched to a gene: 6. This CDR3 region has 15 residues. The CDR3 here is CASSRYGQGTDTQYF. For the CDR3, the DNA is TGTGCCAGCAGCCGATACGGACAGGGCACAGATACGCAGTATTTT.

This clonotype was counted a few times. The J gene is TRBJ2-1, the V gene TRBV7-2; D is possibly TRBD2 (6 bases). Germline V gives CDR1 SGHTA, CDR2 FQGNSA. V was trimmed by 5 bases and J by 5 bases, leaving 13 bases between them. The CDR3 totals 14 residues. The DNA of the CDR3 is TGTGCCAGCAGCCCAGGAGGGCCCAACAATGAGCAGTTCTTC. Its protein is CASSPGGPNNEQFF.

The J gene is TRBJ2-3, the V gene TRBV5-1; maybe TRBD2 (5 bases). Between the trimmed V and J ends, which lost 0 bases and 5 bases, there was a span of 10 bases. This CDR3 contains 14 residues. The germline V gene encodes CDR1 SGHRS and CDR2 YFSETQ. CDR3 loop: CASSLGESVDTQYF. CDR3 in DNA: TGCGCCAGCAGCTTGGGGGAGTCAGTAGATACGCAGTATTTT.

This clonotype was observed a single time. The CDR3 nucleotides read TGTGCCAGCAGTCGACGGGCCGATCAGCCCCAGCATTTT. This gives the protein CASSRRADQPQHF. The genes are TRBV6-1 and TRBJ1-5, with no clear D. The CDR3 extends over 13 amino acids. The V gene lost 5 bases and the J gene lost 5 bases, with 10 bases spanning the gap. Germline V gene lookup returns CDR1 MNHNS and CDR2 SASEGT.

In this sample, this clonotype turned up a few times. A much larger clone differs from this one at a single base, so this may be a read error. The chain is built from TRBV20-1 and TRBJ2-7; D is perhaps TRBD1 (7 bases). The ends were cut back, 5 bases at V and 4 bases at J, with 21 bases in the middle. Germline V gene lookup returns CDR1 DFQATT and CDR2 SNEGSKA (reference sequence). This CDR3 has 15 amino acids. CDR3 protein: CSAGGTVGVPYEQYF. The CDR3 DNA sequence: TGCAGTGCTGGAGGGACAGTCGGGGTCCCATACGAGCAGTACTTC.

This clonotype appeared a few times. The CDR3 reads CASRRTDSFYEQYF. DNA of the CDR3: TGTGCCAGCAGGAGGACAGATTCCTTCTACGAGCAGTACTTC. J is TRBJ2-7 and V is TRBV27, with D possibly TRBD1 on 6 matching bases. With 6 bases removed from V and 3 bases from J, the gap between germline ends came to 15 bases. From germline, CDR1 is MNHEY and CDR2 SMNVEV (reference sequence). The CDR3 totals 14 residues.

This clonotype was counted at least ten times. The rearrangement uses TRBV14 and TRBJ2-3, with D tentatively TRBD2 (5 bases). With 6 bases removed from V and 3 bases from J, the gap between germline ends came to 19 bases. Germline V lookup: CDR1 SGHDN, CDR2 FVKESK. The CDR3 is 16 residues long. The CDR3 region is CASSPLIGERTDTQYF. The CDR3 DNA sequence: TGTGCCAGCAGTCCCCTCATCGGGGAGAGGACAGATACGCAGTATTTT.

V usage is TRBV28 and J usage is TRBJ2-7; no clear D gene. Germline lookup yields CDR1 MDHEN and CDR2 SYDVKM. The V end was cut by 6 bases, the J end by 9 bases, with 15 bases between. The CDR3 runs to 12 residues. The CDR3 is CASSTGLAAQYF. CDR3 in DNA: TGTGCCAGCAGCACCGGGTTGGCCGCGCAGTACTTC.

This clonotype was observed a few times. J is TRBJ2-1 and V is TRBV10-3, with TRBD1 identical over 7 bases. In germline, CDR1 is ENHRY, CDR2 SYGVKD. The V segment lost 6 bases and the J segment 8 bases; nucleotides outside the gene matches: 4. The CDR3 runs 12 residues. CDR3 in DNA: TGTGCCATCAGGGGGGACAGCCATGAGCAGTTCTTC. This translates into CAIRGDSHEQFF.

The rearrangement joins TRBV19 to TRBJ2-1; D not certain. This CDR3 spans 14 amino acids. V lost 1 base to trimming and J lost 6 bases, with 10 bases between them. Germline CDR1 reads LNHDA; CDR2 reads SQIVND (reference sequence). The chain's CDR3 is CASSIGGTRNEQFF. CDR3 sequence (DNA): TGTGCCAGTAGTATAGGGGGTACTCGCAATGAGCAGTTCTTC.

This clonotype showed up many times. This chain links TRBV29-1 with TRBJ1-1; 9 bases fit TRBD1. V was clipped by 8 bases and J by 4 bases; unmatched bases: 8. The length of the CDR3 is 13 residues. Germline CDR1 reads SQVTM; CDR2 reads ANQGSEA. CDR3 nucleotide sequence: TGCAGCACCAGGGGACAGGGCGGCACTGAAGCTTTCTTT. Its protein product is CSTRGQGGTEAFF.

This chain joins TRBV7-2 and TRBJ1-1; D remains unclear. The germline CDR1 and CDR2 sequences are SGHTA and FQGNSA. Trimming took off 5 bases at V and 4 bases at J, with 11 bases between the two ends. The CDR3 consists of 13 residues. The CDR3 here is CASSLNILTEAFF. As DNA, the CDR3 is TGTGCCAGCAGCCTCAACATTCTCACTGAAGCTTTCTTT.

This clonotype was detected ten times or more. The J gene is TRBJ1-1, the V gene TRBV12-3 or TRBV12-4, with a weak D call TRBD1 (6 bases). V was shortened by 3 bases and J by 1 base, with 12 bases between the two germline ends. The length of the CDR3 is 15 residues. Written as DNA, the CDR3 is TGTGCCAGCAGTTTGGGGGGGGCAAGGAACACTGAAGCTTTCTTT. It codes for CASSLGGARNTEAFF.

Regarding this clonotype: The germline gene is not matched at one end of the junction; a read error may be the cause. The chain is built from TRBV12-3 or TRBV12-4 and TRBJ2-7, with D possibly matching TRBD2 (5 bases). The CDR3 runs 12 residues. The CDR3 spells CVSSLTRHEQYF. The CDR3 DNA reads TGTGTCAGCAGCCTTACTAGACACGAGCAGTACTTC.

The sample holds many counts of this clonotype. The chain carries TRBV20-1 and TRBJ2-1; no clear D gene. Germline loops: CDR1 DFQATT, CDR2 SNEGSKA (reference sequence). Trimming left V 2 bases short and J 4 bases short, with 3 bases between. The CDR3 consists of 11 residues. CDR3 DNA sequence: TGCAGTGCTAGACAGTACAATGAGCAGTTCTTC. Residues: CSARQYNEQFF.

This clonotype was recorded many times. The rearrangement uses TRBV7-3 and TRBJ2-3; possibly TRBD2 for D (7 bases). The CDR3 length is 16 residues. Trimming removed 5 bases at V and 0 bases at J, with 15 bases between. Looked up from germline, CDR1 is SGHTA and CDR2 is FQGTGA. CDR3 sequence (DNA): TGTGCCAGCAGCCTAGTAGGGGGGGCTAGCACAGATACGCAGTATTTT. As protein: CASSLVGGASTDTQYF.

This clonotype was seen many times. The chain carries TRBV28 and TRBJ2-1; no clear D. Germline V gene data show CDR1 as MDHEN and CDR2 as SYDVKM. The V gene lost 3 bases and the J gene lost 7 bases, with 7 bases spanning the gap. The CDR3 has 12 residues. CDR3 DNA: TGTGCCAGCAGTTTTCGCGAGAATGAGCAGTTCTTC. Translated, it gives CASSFRENEQFF. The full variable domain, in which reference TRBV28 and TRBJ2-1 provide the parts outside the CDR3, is DVKVTQSSRYLVKRTGEKVFLECVQDMDHENMFWYRQDPGLGLRLIYFSYDVKMKEKGDIPEGYSVSREKKERFSLILESASTNQTSMYLCASSFRENEQFFGPGTRLTVL.

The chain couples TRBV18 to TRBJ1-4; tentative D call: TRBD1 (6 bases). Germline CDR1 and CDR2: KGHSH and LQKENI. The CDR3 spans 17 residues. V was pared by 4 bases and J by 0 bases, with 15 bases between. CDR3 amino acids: CASSRQTQGATNEKLFF. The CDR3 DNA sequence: TGTGCCAGCTCACGTCAAACACAGGGAGCAACTAATGAAAAACTGTTTTTT.